The sample holds a few counts of the clone carrying this TCR beta chain. Given a much more abundant clone one base away, this may be a read error. These data originate in a study of patients and donors after allogeneic stem cell transplantation. In TCRdb, the RT-PCR reads were re-called with MiXCR into one record per CDR3 protein. Here the sample spans hundreds of thousands of distinct CDR3 sequences, around 14% being singletons. The sequencing sample was made of blood, either unsorted or a sorted T cell fraction (not recorded which). The sequence was obtained from a human donor who was either an allogeneic HSCT recipient or a stem cell or donor lymphocyte infusion donor (not recorded which). It is not recorded whose cells these are; they may come from a transplant donor.

The CDR3 bases are TGTGCCAGCAGCCCCGGGACAGGGGCCAATCAGCCCCAGCATTTT. Translated, it gives CASSPGTGANQPQHF. The rearrangement links TRBV7-2 to TRBJ1-5; 10 bases are shared with TRBD1. The germline V gene encodes CDR1 SGHTA and CDR2 FQGNSA. V shed 5 bases, J shed 3 bases, and the junction held 4 bases outside the gene matches. The CDR3 covers 15 residues.